This entry is about one T cell receptor beta chain. The antigen remains undetermined. The sample belongs to a study of cytomegalovirus exposure and HLA in healthy donors. Broader study findings: The Asian-associated ancestry cluster reportedly had fewer N-insertions than the approximately 670-donor mean in a later analysis. There was a cluster of highly shared sequence variants that was likely a sequencing artifact. Donor immune exposure was known only as CMV serostatus. TCR beta V- and J-gene trimming was later associated with a missense DCLRE1C variant.

PCR amplification relied on 60 Vbeta primers (plus 13 Jbeta primers). Repertoires were generated with immunoSEQ multiplex PCR, while TCRdb's copy carries only in-frame clones and drops some. The sample includes around 150,000 clones, about 80% seen only once; the top ten take 3.5% to 5%. Trimming removed 5 bases from V and 5 bases from J, with 9 bases in between. CDR3 length: 12 residues. Per germline, CDR1 LNHDA and CDR2 SQIVND (reference sequence). Sequencing input: PBMCs. The chain links TRBV19 to TRBJ1-1; unclear D gene. This receptor was taken from a man between 18 and 29 years old in good health and CMV-seronegative. CDR3 in DNA: TGTGCCAGTAGTCTCCCCGGGACTGAAGCTTTCTTT. Protein sequence: CASSLPGTEAFF. Combining the CDR3 with reference TRBV19 and TRBJ1-1 gives the whole variable domain DGGITQSPKYLFRKEGQNVTLSCEQNLNHDAMYWYRQDPGQGLRLIYYSQIVNDFQKGDIAEGYSVSREKKESFPLTVTSAQKNPTAFYLCASSLPGTEAFFGQGTRLTVV.